These 10 T cell receptor beta chains were sequenced from one sample in a study of T cell repertoires in cytomegalovirus infection. Their specific antigens are unknown. TCRdb re-analysed the reads in MiXCR, keeping a single row per CDR3 protein. This table holds 200,000 to 250,000 distinct CDR3 sequences, approximately 40% found once. Sequencing was performed on CD8+ T cells from cultured PBMCs, taken from culture after CMV antigen stimulation. Receptor source: a human donor in good health (CMV status not recorded). Some clones in this sample may be carry-over from other donors' samples.

The chain is built from TRBV28 and TRBJ2-7; 14 bases map to TRBD2. The trim removed 2 bases at V and 4 bases at J, leaving 13 bases unmatched. Germline V CDR1 and CDR2: MDHEN, SYDVKM. The CDR3 length is 19 residues. For the CDR3, the DNA is TGTGCCAGCAGTTTACCAGGACTGGGACTAGCGGGGGATCTTTACGAGCAGTACTTC. Encoded protein: CASSLPGLGLAGDLYEQYF.

This chain links TRBV9 with TRBJ2-3; TRBD1 matches 7 bases. There are 16 residues in the CDR3. Per the germline V gene, CDR1 is SGDLS and CDR2 is YYNGEE. Trimming at V came to 0 bases and at J to 1 base, leaving 5 bases not matched to a gene. CDR3 DNA: TGTGCCAGCAGCGTAGGAGGGGGCGGCGGCACAGATACGCAGTATTTT. It yields the protein CASSVGGGGGTDTQYF.

This clonotype was picked up one time. This chain links TRBV11-1 with TRBJ2-1; D ambiguous. Trimming left V 0 bases short and J 0 bases short, with 9 bases between. This CDR3 region has 16 residues. The germline gives CDR1 SGHAT, CDR2 FQDESV (reference sequence). The CDR3 reads CASSLASLSSYNEQFF. The CDR3 DNA is TGTGCCAGCAGCTTAGCTTCCCTTAGCTCCTACAATGAGCAGTTCTTC.

The chain has TRBV12-5 and TRBJ1-1; D call uncertain. Germline V gives CDR1 LGHNT, CDR2 FRNRAP. The V end lost 3 bases, the J end lost 1 base, and 6 bases lay between the germline ends. The CDR3 has 13 amino acids. CDR3: CASGFYRNTEAFF. The DNA of the CDR3 is TGTGCTAGTGGTTTTTATAGGAACACTGAAGCTTTCTTT.

The rearrangement joins TRBV27 to TRBJ2-5; D is possibly TRBD1 (6 bases). The CDR3 loop spans 15 amino acids. Germline lookup yields CDR1 MNHEY and CDR2 SMNVEV (reference sequence). V dropped 4 bases and J dropped 2 bases, with 14 bases sitting between them. CDR3 amino acids: CASSSGPDRQETQYF. The CDR3 DNA reads TGTGCCAGCAGTTCAGGTCCGGACAGACAAGAGACCCAGTACTTC.

This clonotype was counted only a few times. The rearrangement joins TRBV12-3 or TRBV12-4 to TRBJ1-3; unclear D gene. Trimming left V 3 bases short and J 3 bases short, with 12 bases between. The CDR3 is 15 amino acids. CDR3 nucleotides: TGTGCCAGCAGTTTGGGCGGAACCAGTGGAAACACCATATATTTT. Protein: CASSLGGTSGNTIYF.

The rearrangement links TRBV19 to TRBJ2-7; TRBD1 matches at 7 bases. Germline-derived CDR1 and CDR2 are LNHDA and SQIVND (reference sequence). The CDR3 sequence is 13 residues long. The trim removed 11 bases at V and 5 bases at J, leaving 12 bases unmatched. The CDR3 nucleotides read TGTGCCGCGTCGACAGGGTCTATCCACGAGCAGTACTTC. Protein sequence: CAASTGSIHEQYF.

The chain has TRBV7-2 and TRBJ1-1; the D gene is possibly TRBD1 (5 bases). Trimming took 1 base from V and 0 from J, leaving 9 bases between them. Looked up from germline, CDR1 is SGHTA and CDR2 is FQGNSA. The CDR3 is 15 amino acids. The CDR3: CASSLVPGVNTEAFF. The CDR3 DNA reads as TGTGCCAGCAGCTTAGTTCCGGGGGTGAACACTGAAGCTTTCTTT.

This clonotype appeared a few times. V is TRBV7-2 and J is TRBJ1-1, with TRBD1 matching 9 bases. The germline V gene has CDR1 SGHTA and CDR2 FQGNSA. This CDR3 spans 14 amino acids. V lost 5 bases to trimming and J lost 3 bases; unmatched junction nucleotides: 4. CDR3 nucleotide sequence: TGTGCCAGCAGCCCGAGGACAGGGGACACTGAAGCTTTCTTT. This sequence encodes CASSPRTGDTEAFF. Using reference TRBV7-2 and TRBJ1-1 for the parts outside the CDR3, the full variable domain is GAGVSQSPSNKVTEKGKDVELRCDPISGHTALYWYRQSLGQGLEFLIYFQGNSAPDKSGLPSDRFSAERTGGSVSTLTIQRTQQEDSAVYLCASSPRTGDTEAFFGQGTRLTVV.

In its sample, this clonotype was seen a few times. The gene calls are TRBV12-3 or TRBV12-4 and TRBJ1-1; D remains ambiguous. The CDR3 runs 15 residues. Trimming stripped 6 bases from V and 1 base from J, with 15 bases between. CDR3 amino acids: CASSLPRVGNTEAFF. The CDR3 DNA is TGTGCCAGCAGCCTTCCCCGGGTGGGGAACACTGAAGCTTTCTTT.